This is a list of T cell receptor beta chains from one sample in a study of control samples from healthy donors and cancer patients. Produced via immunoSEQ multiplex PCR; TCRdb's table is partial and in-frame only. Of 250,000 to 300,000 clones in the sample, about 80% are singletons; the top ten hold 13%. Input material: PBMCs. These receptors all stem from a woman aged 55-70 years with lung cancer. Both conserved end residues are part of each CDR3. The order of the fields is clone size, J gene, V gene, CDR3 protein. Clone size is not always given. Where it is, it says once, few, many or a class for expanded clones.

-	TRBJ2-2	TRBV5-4	CVVGSDTGELFF
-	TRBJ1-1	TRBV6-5	CASTEGGLMNTEAFF
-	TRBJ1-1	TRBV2	CASSEGHTNTEAFF
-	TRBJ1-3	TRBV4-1	CASSQETSSGNTIYF
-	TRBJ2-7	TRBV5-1	CASSYRGNEQYF
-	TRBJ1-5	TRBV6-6	CASGFSNQPQHF
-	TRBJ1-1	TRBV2	CASSGTQNTEAFF
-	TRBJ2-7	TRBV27	CASSLTPYYEQYF
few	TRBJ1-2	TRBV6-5	CASSSPGGGYTF
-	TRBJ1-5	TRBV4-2	CASRKGWDQPQHF
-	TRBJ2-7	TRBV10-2	CASSESPGGGYEQYF
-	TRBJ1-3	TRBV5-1	CASSSGTLYSSGNTIYF
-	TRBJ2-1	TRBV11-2	CASSLIRHSGEQFF
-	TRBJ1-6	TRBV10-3	CAGGSSYNSPLHF
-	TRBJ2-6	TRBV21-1	CASSGRLQGSSSGANVLTF
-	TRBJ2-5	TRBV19	CASSIVSSQETQYF
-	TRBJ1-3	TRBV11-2	CASSRAGEGNTIYF
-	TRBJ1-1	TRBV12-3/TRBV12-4	CASRIAGHTEAFF
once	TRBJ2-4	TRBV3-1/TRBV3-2	CASSQVGQLAKNIQYF